The present TCR beta chain was sequenced within a study of Ad26.COV2.S vaccination and SARS-CoV-2 variants. Overall study: Donor allocation was to the COV1001 Ad26.COV2.S trial arm.

Repertoires were generated with immunoSEQ multiplex PCR, while TCRdb's copy carries only in-frame clones and drops some. The sample gives about 350,000 clones, about 89% of which show up once; 5% is in the top ten. The CDR3 consists of 16 residues. V was clipped by 3 bases and J by 2 bases; unmatched bases: 3. CDR1 and CDR2 from the germline V gene are ENHRY and SYGVKD. Treatment in this sample: roughly 18 received Ad26.COV2.S at low or high dose, single or two shots; 5 received placebo; per-sample allocation not given. On day 63 after the first injection, vaccine and placebo recipients gave samples.

This receptor was taken from a person between 18 and 65 years old who received the Ad26.COV2.S COVID-19 vaccine or a placebo. This rearrangement joins TRBV10-3 to TRBJ2-2; TRBD2 aligns across 10 bases. This specimen consisted of peripheral blood, obtained in a trial of Ad26.COV2.S vaccine versus placebo. CDR3 nucleotides: TGTGCCATCAGTGATCCTAGCGGGGGTAACACCGGGGAGCTGTTTTTT. Translation gives CAISDPSGGNTGELFF.